This T cell receptor beta chain derives from a study of T cell repertoires in cytomegalovirus infection (dated by TCRdb to between 2017 and 2020). Regarding the research as a whole: Donor HLA type was relevant to the analysis, as public TCR beta signatures indicated carriage of CMV infection together with the matching HLA type. Points the paper makes about the study in general: The ex vivo response was dominated by HLA-C-restricted CMV-specific TCR beta clonotypes, and the single most frequent clonotype in two of eight donors was supplied by these HLA-C-restricted clonotypes. In both this cohort and an independent roughly 330-donor cohort, the cumulative frequency of public TCR beta family members distinguished carriers of CMV infection plus the relevant HLA type.

Measured from the cysteine to the phenylalanine, the CDR3 is 13 residues long. Only the CDR3 portion is preserved as DNA: 39 bases, with reading frame beginning at the first base. Trimming takes 8 bases from V and 6 bases from J, and the germline ends sit 13 bases apart. CDR1 and CDR2 are drawn from the germline V gene: SNHLY, FYNNEI. Comments on this clonotype: Its antigen is still unknown. No base-level quality is on record; no much larger clone is a single base apart.

Sequencing took place on an Illumina HiSeq 1500. TCRdb reprocessed the public reads (quality trimming at Q25 with fastp, clone calling with MiXCR) and kept in-frame beta chains. When rows share a CDR3 protein, they turn into one entry using the most common DNA and genes. This sample lists roughly 720,000 distinct CDR3 sequences; 35% were detected once. The ten most abundant clones make up 2.5% to 3.5% of the sample. The sequence joins TRBV2 to TRBJ2-2; the D gene is perhaps TRBD1, on 6 matching bases. This TCR was recovered from a human donor in good health (CMV status not recorded). Some clones in this sample may be carry-over from other donors' samples. Specimen: PBMCs. The CDR3 region: CASDPTGAGELFF. The nucleotide sequence reads as follows: TGTGCCAGCGATCCGACAGGCGCCGGGGAGCTGTTTTTT.